The 14 T cell receptor beta chains presented below share a single source sample, sequenced in a study of glioma-infiltrating T cells after dendritic cell vaccination. Here immunoSEQ multiplex PCR was the method, and the copy in TCRdb shows in-frame clones only, minus some. The profile shows 110,000 or so clones, almost 90% of them singletons. Indicated time point: after dendritic cell vaccination, including at tumor progression/relapse. Sequenced here: blood, sampled after dendritic cell vaccination. The source is a human donor with glioblastoma.

V usage is TRBV27 and J usage is TRBJ2-7; 7 bases line up with TRBD1. Per the germline V gene, CDR1 is MNHEY and CDR2 is SMNVEV (reference sequence). CDR3 length equals 12 residues. Germline trimming cut 4 bases from V and 5 bases from J; bases unmatched to any gene: 2. The CDR3 nucleotides are TGTGCCAGCAGTTACACAGGGGACGAGCAGTACTTC. This gives the protein CASSYTGDEQYF.

The chain employs TRBV29-1 and TRBJ2-1; D possibly corresponds to TRBD1 (6 bases). The CDR3 totals 13 residues. Germline lookup yields CDR1 SQVTM and CDR2 ANQGSEA. Trimming cost V 6 bases and J 0 bases, with 9 bases left between them. The CDR3 region has the DNA TGCAGCGTCACAGGGAGCTCCTACAATGAGCAGTTCTTC. Amino acid sequence: CSVTGSSYNEQFF.

V gene TRBV4-1 combines with J gene TRBJ1-1; 9 nucleotides agree with TRBD1. The CDR3 is made up of 15 amino acids. V was clipped by 0 bases and J by 5 bases; unmatched bases: 4. Germline CDR1 and CDR2: MGHRA and YSYEKL. The CDR3 DNA is TGCGCCAGCAGCCAAGAGGGACAGGGCGGAACTGAAGCTTTCTTT. It encodes CASSQEGQGGTEAFF.

CDR3 sequence: CAWSPDRGLVTEAFF. CDR3 sequence (DNA): TGTGCCTGGAGTCCGGACAGGGGATTGGTCACTGAAGCTTTCTTT. The chain employs TRBV30 and TRBJ1-1; TRBD1 agrees at 9 bases. This CDR3 contains 15 residues. Unmatched junction bases numbered 8, after V lost 2 bases and J lost 4 bases. Germline lookup yields CDR1 GTSNPN and CDR2 SVGIG (reference sequence).

The V call is TRBV5-1, the J call TRBJ2-2, with D possibly being TRBD1 (6 bases). This CDR3 contains 17 residues. Germline V CDR1 and CDR2: SGHRS, YFSETQ. Trimming shortened V by 0 bases and J by 7 bases, and 19 bases separated the two germline ends. The DNA of the CDR3 is TGCGCCAGCAGCTTGGCCTGGTCAGGGGCACGTAGCGGGGAGCTGTTTTTT. It is translated as CASSLAWSGARSGELFF. The full variable domain, with the rest looked up from reference TRBV5-1 and TRBJ2-2, is KAGVTQTPRYLIKTRGQQVTLSCSPISGHRSVSWYQQTPGQGLQFLFEYFSETQRNKGNFPGRFSGRQFSNSRSEMNVSTLELGDSALYLCASSLAWSGARSGELFFGEGSRLTVL.

The chain has TRBV11-3 and TRBJ2-7, with D tentatively TRBD1 (6 bases). V lost 4 bases and J lost 2, with 15 bases in between. Germline V lookup: CDR1 SGHNT, CDR2 YENEEA. The CDR3 totals 15 residues. CDR3 in amino acids: CASSYSRTAPYEQYF. The CDR3 nucleotides read TGTGCCAGCAGCTACTCCCGGACAGCCCCCTACGAGCAGTACTTC.

The chain employs TRBV6-1 and TRBJ2-3; 10 bases map to TRBD2. The CDR3 contains 14 residues. The V gene end was trimmed by 5 bases and the J gene end by 1 base; junction bases not matched to a gene: 0. CDR1 MNHNS and CDR2 SASEGT come from the germline V gene. The CDR3 nucleotides are TGTGCCAGCAGTAGCGGGGGGGGCACAGATACGCAGTATTTT. Residues: CASSSGGGTDTQYF.

V and J are TRBV11-2 and TRBJ1-2; 8 bases fit TRBD1. The CDR3 contains 15 residues. Germline CDR1 reads SGHAT; CDR2 reads FQNNGV. The V segment lost 5 bases and the J segment 2 bases; nucleotides outside the gene matches: 7. CDR3 sequence: CASSKQTGANYGYTF. The CDR3, as DNA: TGTGCCAGCAGCAAACAGACAGGGGCGAACTATGGCTACACCTTC.

The rearrangement links TRBV7-9 to TRBJ2-1; D may be TRBD1 (6 bases). The germline V gene has CDR1 SEHNR and CDR2 FQNEAQ (reference sequence). Between the trimmed V and J ends, which lost 7 bases and 3 bases, there was a span of 7 bases. There are 12 residues in the CDR3. Here the CDR3 reads CASTTGYNEQFF. The CDR3 DNA is TGTGCCAGCACGACAGGCTACAATGAGCAGTTCTTC.

The rearrangement uses TRBV5-1 and TRBJ2-3, with 11 bases matching TRBD1. J lost 6 bases, V lost 4 bases, and 7 bases had no gene match. CDR3 length: 15 amino acids. Looked up from germline, CDR1 is SGHRS and CDR2 is YFSETQ. As DNA, the CDR3 is TGCGCCAGCAGCGCAACGGACAGGGGGCCCGATACGCAGTATTTT. The encoded protein is CASSATDRGPDTQYF.

This chain uses TRBV4-1 with TRBJ2-1; D unresolved. Per germline, CDR1 MGHRA and CDR2 YSYEKL. The CDR3 is 16 amino acids. V was clipped by 0 bases and J by 0 bases, with 9 bases between them. The CDR3 region has the DNA TGCGCCAGCAGCCAAGATCACGGTAACTCCTACAATGAGCAGTTCTTC. Its protein product is CASSQDHGNSYNEQFF.

This chain joins TRBV13 and TRBJ2-1, with D perhaps TRBD2 (6 bases). Trimming took 5 bases from V and 10 from J, leaving 12 bases between them. This CDR3 spans 12 amino acids. Germline V gives CDR1 PRHDT, CDR2 FYEKMQ (reference sequence). CDR3: CASSATRGEQFF. The CDR3 DNA follows: TGTGCCAGCAGCGCGACTAGAGGGGAGCAGTTCTTC.

The V and J genes are TRBV5-6 and TRBJ1-2; the match to TRBD1 covers 7 bases. V lost 4 bases to trimming and J lost 8 bases; unmatched junction nucleotides: 8. Germline loops: CDR1 SGHDT, CDR2 YYEEEE. The CDR3 totals 13 residues. CDR3 sequence reads: CASSRWDSGGYTF. CDR3 sequence (DNA): TGTGCCAGCAGCCGCTGGGACAGTGGAGGCTACACCTTC.

The V call is TRBV10-3, the J call TRBJ2-1; 12 bases line up with TRBD2. Unmatched junction bases numbered 7, after V lost 11 bases and J lost 5 bases. This CDR3 region has 14 residues. Per germline, CDR1 ENHRY and CDR2 SYGVKD. The CDR3, as DNA: TGTGCCGCCAGGACTAGCGGGGAGAACAATGAGCAGTTCTTC. Translating it yields CAARTSGENNEQFF.